Listed here are 26 T cell receptor beta chains from one sample, sequenced in a study of metastatic and nonmetastatic thyroid tumors. Patients underwent thyroid surgery, and none had received any treatment before it. With MiXCR, TCRdb reprocessed the PCR reads. The sample shows over 20,000 clones, roughly 27% of them seen only once. Input material: tumor tissue. These receptors were obtained from a male donor with papillary thyroid cancer or a benign thyroid nodule (not recorded which). Some clones in this sample may be carry-over from other donors' samples.

The V and J genes are TRBV11-2 and TRBJ2-5, with 7 bases fitting TRBD2. CDR3 length equals 15 residues. CDR1 and CDR2 from the germline V gene are SGHAT and FQNNGV. J was trimmed by 5 bases and V by 5 bases; bases with no gene match: 11. The DNA of the CDR3 is TGTGCCAGCAGCCCAGCGGGACTCGGGGGGGAGACCCAGTACTTC. Its translation: CASSPAGLGGETQYF.

The V call is TRBV20-1, the J call TRBJ2-3; D ambiguous. With 6 bases removed from V and 2 bases from J, the gap between germline ends came to 18 bases. This CDR3 is 15 amino acids long. Germline loops: CDR1 DFQATT, CDR2 SNEGSKA (reference sequence). The CDR3 DNA reads as TGCAGTGCGCAATCCCTCACGCGATACACAGATACGCAGTATTTT. Amino acids: CSAQSLTRYTDTQYF.

This clone was seen repeatedly, ten times or more. The chain recombines TRBV7-8 with TRBJ2-3; the D call may be TRBD1 or TRBD2 (5 bases each). Germline V gene sequence: CDR1 SGHVS, CDR2 FQNEAQ. V gave up 1 base and J gave up 4 bases, with 12 bases separating them. The CDR3 runs to 15 residues. The CDR3 loop reads CASSLVPGSPDTQYF. For the CDR3, the DNA is TGTGCCAGCAGCTTAGTCCCAGGGAGCCCAGATACGCAGTATTTT. The full variable domain, its missing parts supplied by reference TRBV7-8 and TRBJ2-3, is GAGVSQSPRYKVAKRGQDVALRCDPISGHVSLFWYQQALGQGPEFLTYFQNEAQLDKSGLPSDRFFAERPEGSVSTLKIQRTQQEDSAVYLCASSLVPGSPDTQYFGPGTRLTVL.

The chain uses TRBV5-1 and TRBJ2-2; the D gene is possibly TRBD2 (6 bases). The V gene's germline CDR1 is SGHRS and CDR2 YFSETQ. CDR3 size: 16 residues. Between the trimmed V and J ends, which lost 4 bases and 4 bases, there was a span of 17 bases. CDR3: CASSRGTAGSTGELFF. The DNA for the CDR3 is TGCGCCAGCAGCCGGGGGACGGCGGGGAGCACCGGGGAGCTGTTTTTT.

The chain has TRBV5-1 and TRBJ1-2, with D maybe TRBD1 (6 bases). Between the trimmed V and J ends, which lost 0 bases and 0 bases, there was a span of 12 bases. The V gene's germline CDR1 is SGHRS and CDR2 YFSETQ. This CDR3 has 16 amino acids. The CDR3 is CASSLARGGSNYGYTF. DNA of the CDR3: TGCGCCAGCAGCTTGGCAAGGGGGGGCTCTAACTATGGCTACACCTTC. Supplemented by reference TRBV5-1 and TRBJ1-2, the full variable domain reads KAGVTQTPRYLIKTRGQQVTLSCSPISGHRSVSWYQQTPGQGLQFLFEYFSETQRNKGNFPGRFSGRQFSNSRSEMNVSTLELGDSALYLCASSLARGGSNYGYTFGSGTRLTVV.

V gene TRBV20-1 combines with J gene TRBJ2-3; 13 bases map to TRBD2. Germline loops: CDR1 DFQATT, CDR2 SNEGSKA (reference sequence). This CDR3 is 15 amino acids long. V shed 6 bases and J 2 bases; nucleotides not matched to a gene: 5. This CDR3 is CSATSGRANTDTQYF. The CDR3 DNA reads as TGCAGTGCCACTAGCGGGAGGGCCAACACAGATACGCAGTATTTT.

The genes are TRBV11-2 and TRBJ2-7; 8 nucleotides agree with TRBD1. The CDR3 has 15 residues. V was clipped by 5 bases and J by 0 bases; unmatched bases: 6. From germline, CDR1 is SGHAT and CDR2 FQNNGV. CDR3 loop: CASSQGAANSYEQYF. The CDR3 DNA sequence: TGTGCCAGCAGCCAGGGGGCGGCGAACTCCTACGAGCAGTACTTC.

This clone was observed a handful of times. The V call is TRBV6-2 or TRBV6-3, the J call TRBJ1-1; no firm D call. With 4 bases removed from V and 1 base from J, the gap between germline ends came to 4 bases. CDR1 and CDR2 from the germline V gene are MNHEY and SVGEGT. The length of the CDR3 is 12 residues. CDR3 loop: CASSSTNTEAFF. CDR3 sequence (DNA): TGTGCCAGCAGTTCAACGAACACTGAAGCTTTCTTT.

This clone was recorded a few times. The rearrangement links TRBV6-1 to TRBJ1-4; 7 bases align to TRBD1. V trimming: 1 base; J trimming: 3 bases; junction bases outside the gene matches: 5. This CDR3 spans 16 amino acids. Germline assignment: CDR1 MNHNS and CDR2 SASEGT. The CDR3 sequence: CASSEGRTGSNEKLFF. Written as DNA, the CDR3 is TGTGCCAGCAGTGAAGGCCGGACAGGATCTAATGAAAAACTGTTTTTT.

This clone was found many times. Here the CDR3 DNA reads TGTGCCAGTTCCGACAGAAAGATCGGGCTTGGAACAGATACGCAGTATTTT. Translated: CASSDRKIGLGTDTQYF. This chain links TRBV19 with TRBJ2-3; TRBD1 might be the D (5 bases). V gave up 8 bases and J gave up 3 bases, with 24 bases separating them. Germline loops: CDR1 LNHDA, CDR2 SQIVND (reference sequence). CDR3 length: 17 amino acids.

The chain employs TRBV5-5 and TRBJ2-7; a weak D match, TRBD2 (6 bases). The length of the CDR3 is 16 residues. The germline V gene has CDR1 SGHKS and CDR2 YYEKEE (reference sequence). Trimming cost V 0 bases and J 1 base, with 14 bases left between them. The CDR3 is CASSLDPLAGSYEQYF. The DNA of the CDR3 is TGTGCCAGCAGCTTGGATCCCCTCGCGGGGTCCTACGAGCAGTACTTC.

This clone is medium-sized within its sample. CDR3 nucleotides: TGTGCCAGCAGAAAAAGCGGCACAGATACGCAGTATTTT. Translated: CASRKSGTDTQYF. The chain employs TRBV6-1 and TRBJ2-3; D call uncertain. The germline CDR1 and CDR2 sequences are MNHNS and SASEGT. The CDR3 consists of 13 residues. The V and J ends lost 6 bases and 1 base respectively, with 8 bases between them.

This clone is labeled as medium-sized (0.01 to 0.1%). The chain has TRBV27 and TRBJ1-1, with D perhaps TRBD1 (6 bases). The CDR3 sequence is 13 residues long. Germline-derived CDR1 and CDR2 are MNHEY and SMNVEV (reference sequence). Trimming removed 4 bases at V and 6 bases at J, with 12 bases between. CDR3 protein: CASSSNRVAEAFF. DNA of the CDR3: TGTGCCAGCAGTTCGAACAGGGTAGCTGAAGCTTTCTTT.

This clone was counted many times. As DNA, the CDR3 is TGCAGTGCTAGCCCCCGGGGTGTGAGTGAAAACACCATATATTTT. Amino acid sequence: CSASPRGVSENTIYF. The genes are TRBV20-1 and TRBJ1-3; D is unclear. Trimming took off 3 bases at V and 6 bases at J, with 18 bases between the two ends. Germline V gives CDR1 DFQATT, CDR2 SNEGSKA (reference sequence). CDR3 length: 15 residues.

This clone was counted between two and nine times. The chain joins TRBV6-1 to TRBJ2-1; weak D call: TRBD2 (6 bases). Germline CDR1 and CDR2: MNHNS and SASEGT. The CDR3 has 14 amino acids. Trimming removed 6 bases from V and 6 bases from J, with 15 bases in between. Here the CDR3 DNA reads TGTGCCAGCAGGGACTTGGGGGGAGTCAATGAGCAGTTCTTC. It specifies CASRDLGGVNEQFF.

V gene TRBV11-3 combines with J gene TRBJ2-2, with 8 bases matching TRBD1. The length of the CDR3 is 13 residues. Germline values: CDR1 SGHNT, CDR2 YENEEA. V dropped 6 bases and J dropped 6; count of bases not matched to a gene: 3. The CDR3 sequence: CASRNRGAGELFF. In nucleotides, the CDR3 is TGTGCCAGCAGGAACAGGGGGGCCGGGGAGCTGTTTTTT.

The chain's CDR3 is CSAKTSGPYEQYF. CDR3 sequence (DNA): TGCAGTGCTAAGACTAGCGGGCCGTACGAGCAGTACTTC. The chain combines TRBV20-1 with TRBJ2-7; 10 positions match TRBD2. CDR1 is DFQATT and CDR2 is SNEGSKA in the germline V gene (reference sequence). Trimming removed 4 bases from V and 4 bases from J; junction bases left unmatched: 4. The CDR3 has 13 residues.

This clone is labeled as medium-sized. The gene calls are TRBV28 and TRBJ2-7; weak D call: TRBD1 (6 bases). The CDR3 sequence is 15 residues long. Germline V gives CDR1 MDHEN, CDR2 SYDVKM. Trimming shortened V by 6 bases and J by 6 bases, and 21 bases separated the two germline ends. The CDR3 loop reads CASRPSDRPQGEQYF. The CDR3, as DNA: TGTGCCAGCAGACCCTCGGACAGACCTCAAGGCGAGCAGTACTTC.

This clone was seen repeatedly, ten times or more. The gene calls are TRBV5-1 and TRBJ2-3; tentative D call: TRBD1 (5 bases). With 4 bases removed from V and 3 bases from J, the gap between germline ends came to 9 bases. This CDR3 spans 13 amino acids. Looked up from germline, CDR1 is SGHRS and CDR2 is YFSETQ. The DNA of the CDR3 is TGCGCCAGCAGCCCCCCAGGGACAGATACGCAGTATTTT. This encodes CASSPPGTDTQYF.

CDR3 sequence reads: CASKGMDFSTEAFF. In DNA form, the CDR3 reads TGTGCCAGTAAGGGGATGGACTTCAGCACTGAAGCTTTCTTT. The J gene is TRBJ1-1, the V gene TRBV19; perhaps TRBD1 as D (5 bases). Germline CDR1 reads LNHDA; CDR2 reads SQIVND (reference sequence). The V end was cut by 7 bases, the J end by 4 bases, with 16 bases between. The CDR3 is 14 residues long.

This clone was counted a single time. The CDR3 is CASSPNSGEAQYF. The CDR3, as DNA: TGTGCCAGCAGCCCTAATAGCGGGGAGGCGCAGTACTTC. The J gene is TRBJ2-7, the V gene TRBV4-2, with 8 bases fitting TRBD2. The trim removed 4 bases at V and 9 bases at J, leaving 8 bases unmatched. Germline CDR1 LGHNA, CDR2 YNFKEQ. The CDR3 extends over 13 amino acids.

The CDR3 here is CASSFSGRGTGELFF. The DNA of the CDR3 is TGTGCCAGCAGCTTTAGCGGGAGGGGCACCGGGGAGCTGTTTTTT. The V and J genes are TRBV7-3 and TRBJ2-2, with 11 bases lining up with TRBD2. The length of the CDR3 is 15 residues. V shed 3 bases, J shed 4 bases, and the junction held 1 base outside the gene matches. Germline loops: CDR1 SGHTA, CDR2 FQGTGA.

This clone was detected only once. The chain couples TRBV7-9 to TRBJ1-1, with 7 bases matching TRBD1. The CDR3 runs to 15 residues. The germline V gene has CDR1 SEHNR and CDR2 FQNEAQ (reference sequence). Germline trimming cut 5 bases from V and 3 bases from J; bases unmatched to any gene: 9. The CDR3 is CASSTRQGSDTEAFF. The CDR3 nucleotides are TGTGCCAGCAGCACCCGACAGGGATCGGACACTGAAGCTTTCTTT.

V gene TRBV3-1 combines with J gene TRBJ1-1, with D hard to call. The V end lost 1 base, the J end lost 5 bases, and 11 bases lay between the germline ends. Looked up from germline, CDR1 is LGHDT and CDR2 is YNNKEL (reference sequence). CDR3 length: 14 residues. Written as DNA, the CDR3 is TGTGCCAGCAGCCAAGTCGGCCCGGGGACTGAAGCTTTCTTT. Translated: CASSQVGPGTEAFF.

The chain has TRBV30 and TRBJ2-1; maybe TRBD2 (5 bases). Germline CDR1 is GTSNPN and CDR2 is SVGIG (reference sequence). The length of the CDR3 is 14 residues. Trimming took off 5 bases at V and 4 bases at J, with 15 bases between the two ends. CDR3 region: CAWVRLEVYNEQFF. In nucleotides, the CDR3 is TGTGCCTGGGTCCGCCTGGAGGTGTACAATGAGCAGTTCTTC.

This clone was detected only a few times. The rearrangement joins TRBV5-4 to TRBJ2-5, with TRBD1 matching over 7 bases. Germline V gene data show CDR1 as SGHNT and CDR2 as YYREEE (reference sequence). This CDR3 region has 15 residues. V gave up 0 bases and J gave up 5 bases; unmatched junction bases: 7. The CDR3 DNA reads TGTGCCAGCAGCTTGGATTCTGAACAGGGGGAGACCCAGTACTTC. Its protein is CASSLDSEQGETQYF.